This T cell receptor beta chain was found in a study of CD8 T cells in Susac syndrome. Broader study findings: The TCR sequencing and HLA analysis in the study involved a relatively small number of individuals, as the study acknowledged.

The V end was cut by 2 bases, the J end by 3 bases, with 11 bases between. Germline CDR1 is SQVTM and CDR2 is ANQGSEA. This CDR3 is 13 amino acids long. A quantity of about 0.5 to 1 ug RNA underwent reverse transcription using random hexamers. From the immunoSEQ multiplex PCR reads, TCRdb called clonotypes with MiXCR, one entry per CDR3 protein. Among over 100,000 distinct CDR3 sequences, about 95% were seen once, and the ten largest hold 0.075% to 0.1%. This clonotype appeared a single time. Its antigen remains unknown. Input material: CD4+ T cells from PBMCs. The chain links TRBV29-1 to TRBJ2-7; no reliable D call. This clonotype was sampled from a human donor in good health. CDR3 residues: CSVEPQVGYEQYF. CDR3 sequence (DNA): TGCAGCGTTGAACCCCAGGTCGGCTACGAGCAGTACTTC.